This T cell receptor (beta chain) was captured by sequencing in a study of OX40 agonist ivuxolimab in advanced cancers. Patients had blood sampled at baseline and again on cycle 4 day 1 and cycle 7 day 1. Libraries were prepared by immunoSEQ multiplex PCR; TCRdb keeps only in-frame clonotypes and omits some of them. Among 30,000 to 35,000 clones, 65% to 80% were seen once, and the ten largest hold about 15%. The receptor's source is an adult with an advanced solid tumor such as melanoma, head and neck, liver or kidney cancer. The sequencing used CD4+ or CD8+ T cells sorted from blood, collected in a trial of the OX40 agonist ivuxolimab.

The CDR3 loop reads CASSYSRQGNEKLFF. The CDR3 coding sequence is TGTGCCAGCAGTTACTCGAGACAGGGTAATGAAAAACTGTTTTTT. V is TRBV6-5 and J is TRBJ1-4; 7 bases agree with TRBD1. V trimming: 0 bases; J trimming: 4 bases; junction bases outside the gene matches: 2. This CDR3 is 15 amino acids long. From germline, CDR1 is MNHEY and CDR2 SVGAGI.